The TCR beta chain described here comes from a study of blood T cell repertoires in COVID-19. Study-level background: From T cells, B-cell-depleted T cells, or PBMCs came the material, which was cDNA or gDNA.

This clone was detected only a few times. In the original processing: Nucleated cell counts were estimated from reference gene primer amplification. Assay: immunoSEQ multiplex PCR; the TCRdb copy retains only in-frame clones and omits some. That table furnishes V, J and clone size, whereas the DNA furnished D and trimming. The sample holds tens of thousands of clones, roughly 87% seen once. J gave up 4 bases and V 5 bases, and 3 bases lay outside the gene matches. The CDR3 has 14 amino acids. Per the germline V gene, CDR1 is SNHLY and CDR2 is FYNNEI. The rearrangement uses TRBV2 and TRBJ2-7; 12 positions match TRBD2. The sample taken for sequencing was peripheral blood. This TCR was recovered from a woman in her sixties or seventies with COVID-19, enrolled during active disease. The CDR3, as DNA: TGTGCCAGCAGTTCTAGCGGGAGGGCTTACGAGCAGTACTTC. Its protein product is CASSSSGRAYEQYF.